The 18 T cell receptor beta chains below were found in one sample sequenced in a study of cytomegalovirus exposure and HLA in healthy donors. This PCR relied on a set of 60 Vbeta primers and 13 Jbeta primers. Data came from immunoSEQ multiplex PCR; TCRdb stores just in-frame clones and leaves some out. The sample has more than 95,000 clones; approximately 17% are singletons. Sequencing was carried out using PBMCs. The receptors derive from a female donor in good health and CMV-seropositive.

The rearrangement links TRBV5-6 to TRBJ2-5, with no clear D. The CDR3 contains 13 residues. Trimming removed 2 bases at V and 2 bases at J, with 7 bases between. The germline V gene encodes CDR1 SGHDT and CDR2 YYEEEE. This CDR3 reads CASSLTRQETQYF. Here the CDR3 DNA reads TGTGCCAGCAGCTTAACCAGACAAGAGACCCAGTACTTC.

V usage is TRBV2 and J usage is TRBJ2-5, with 10 bases that match TRBD2. V shed 5 bases, J shed 4 bases, and the junction held 13 bases outside the gene matches. Germline values: CDR1 SNHLY, CDR2 FYNNEI. The CDR3 has 17 amino acids. In DNA, the CDR3 is TGTGCCAGCAGTACCCAGGATAGAGCGGGAGGGCTAGAGACCCAGTACTTC. It codes for CASSTQDRAGGLETQYF. Supplemented by reference TRBV2 and TRBJ2-5, the full variable domain reads EPEVTQTPSHQVTQMGQEVILRCVPISNHLYFYWYRQILGQKVEFLVSFYNNEISEKSEIFDDQFSVERPDGSNFTLKIRSTKLEDSAMYFCASSTQDRAGGLETQYFGPGTRLLVL.

This clone was counted only a few times. CDR3 coding DNA: TGCAGCGCTATACCCGGGACAACCTACGAGCAGTACTTC. Protein sequence: CSAIPGTTYEQYF. V gene TRBV29-1 combines with J gene TRBJ2-7, with D possibly being TRBD1 (6 bases). This CDR3 contains 13 residues. Germline V gives CDR1 SQVTM, CDR2 ANQGSEA. The V end lost 7 bases, the J end lost 2 bases, and 15 bases lay between the germline ends.

The chain links TRBV5-1 to TRBJ1-1; D unclear. The CDR3 length is 14 residues. CDR1 SGHRS and CDR2 YFSETQ come from the germline V gene. V was pared by 0 bases and J by 4 bases, with 10 bases between. The CDR3 loop is CASSLVIGLTEAFF. Written as DNA, the CDR3 is TGCGCCAGCAGCTTGGTAATAGGACTCACTGAAGCTTTCTTT.

J is TRBJ2-3 and V is TRBV28; possibly TRBD2 for D (5 bases). The germline V gene encodes CDR1 MDHEN and CDR2 SYDVKM. V lost 4 bases to trimming and J lost 1 base, with 12 bases between them. The CDR3 runs to 15 residues. This CDR3 is CASSSGVRGTDTQYF. As DNA, the CDR3 is TGTGCCAGCAGTTCCGGGGTGCGGGGCACAGATACGCAGTATTTT. Using reference TRBV28 and TRBJ2-3 for the parts outside the CDR3, the full variable domain is DVKVTQSSRYLVKRTGEKVFLECVQDMDHENMFWYRQDPGLGLRLIYFSYDVKMKEKGDIPEGYSVSREKKERFSLILESASTNQTSMYLCASSSGVRGTDTQYFGPGTRLTVL.

This clone has just a few counts. This chain uses TRBV6-1 with TRBJ2-7; D ambiguous. In germline, CDR1 is MNHNS, CDR2 SASEGT. This CDR3 is built from 11 residues. V lost 2 bases and J lost 3, with 2 bases in between. The CDR3 spells CASSEHYEQYF. As DNA, the CDR3 is TGTGCCAGCAGTGAACACTACGAGCAGTACTTC.

In this sample, this clone turned up a few times. This chain uses TRBV30 with TRBJ1-4; no clear D gene. The CDR3 loop spans 15 amino acids. Per germline, CDR1 GTSNPN and CDR2 SVGIG (reference sequence). V lost 0 bases and J lost 0, with 8 bases in between. CDR3 amino acids: CAWSVLGSTNEKLFF. Written as DNA, the CDR3 is TGTGCCTGGAGTGTACTGGGCTCAACTAATGAAAAACTGTTTTTT.

This clone appeared a few times. The rearrangement joins TRBV5-4 to TRBJ1-1; D ambiguous. The germline V gene encodes CDR1 SGHNT and CDR2 YYREEE (reference sequence). V lost 2 bases, J lost 1 base, and 3 bases lay in between. This CDR3 region has 12 residues. The CDR3 DNA follows: TGTGCCAGCAGCTTCTGGAACACTGAAGCTTTCTTT. It encodes CASSFWNTEAFF.

This clone has more than one count but fewer than ten. J is TRBJ2-3 and V is TRBV27, with D unclear. V lost 6 bases, J lost 1 base, and 11 bases lay in between. Germline V lookup: CDR1 MNHEY, CDR2 SMNVEV (reference sequence). The CDR3 covers 14 residues. CDR3 sequence: CASRPRSRTDTQYF. Written as DNA, the CDR3 is TGTGCCAGCAGACCCCGCAGTCGCACAGATACGCAGTATTTT.

This clone was detected a few times. The chain employs TRBV18 and TRBJ1-2; D possibly corresponds to TRBD1 (6 bases). CDR3 size: 14 residues. The ends were cut back, 6 bases at V and 0 bases at J, with 11 bases in the middle. Germline values: CDR1 KGHSH, CDR2 LQKENI. The DNA of the CDR3 is TGTGCCAGCTCCTGGGACAAAGCTAACTATGGCTACACCTTC. It translates to CASSWDKANYGYTF.

This clone was observed a handful of times. The CDR3 region is CASSQEIPLLTEAFF. In DNA form, the CDR3 reads TGTGCCAGCAGCCAAGAAATCCCCTTACTCACTGAAGCTTTCTTT. This rearrangement joins TRBV4-2 to TRBJ1-1; D is uncertain. V gave up 0 bases and J gave up 4 bases, with 12 bases separating them. The CDR3 loop spans 15 amino acids. CDR1 and CDR2 from the germline V gene are LGHNA and YNFKEQ.

The V gene is TRBV7-2, the J gene TRBJ2-5; 9 bases match TRBD2. With 3 bases clipped from V and 1 base from J, the junction kept 6 bases outside the gene matches. The CDR3 has 16 residues. Germline-derived CDR1 and CDR2 are SGHTA and FQGNSA. As DNA, the CDR3 is TGTGCCAGCAGCTTGGCCAATAGCGGGGGCCAAGAGACCCAGTACTTC. Its protein is CASSLANSGGQETQYF.

A word on this clone: One end of the junction does not line up with germline, which may come from a read error. The rearrangement links TRBV2 to TRBJ2-7; 14 bases fit TRBD2. This CDR3 is 22 amino acids long. Germline loops: CDR1 SNHLY, CDR2 FYNNEI. CDR3 nucleotides: TGTGCCAGCAGCGAAGGGACTAGCGGGAGAGCTGCGATAAGCTCTTCCATCTACGAGCAGTACTTC. It is translated as CASSEGTSGRAAISSSIYEQYF.

The chain employs TRBV5-1 and TRBJ2-1; TRBD2 matches at 10 bases. The V segment lost 0 bases and the J segment 8 bases; nucleotides outside the gene matches: 11. This CDR3 has 17 residues. Germline CDR1 SGHRS, CDR2 YFSETQ. CDR3 in amino acids: CASSLGSSGSLGDEQFF. The CDR3 DNA follows: TGCGCCAGCAGCTTGGGTTCTAGCGGGAGTCTTGGGGATGAGCAGTTCTTC.

J is TRBJ2-3 and V is TRBV7-8; 7 bases align to TRBD2. The V gene's germline CDR1 is SGHVS and CDR2 FQNEAQ. J lost 9 bases, V lost 5 bases, and 8 bases had no gene match. The CDR3 has 13 residues. Here the CDR3 DNA reads TGTGCCAGCAGCCTGCAGGTGGGGGGGACGCAGTATTTT. Protein product: CASSLQVGGTQYF.

In its sample, this clone was seen a few times. The gene calls are TRBV5-1 and TRBJ1-2; D gene ambiguous. The CDR3 spans 14 residues. Germline V gene lookup returns CDR1 SGHRS and CDR2 YFSETQ. The ends were cut back, 6 bases at V and 8 bases at J, with 20 bases in the middle. The CDR3 coding sequence is TGCGCCAGCACCCTGAGCGGGGTTCTTGAAGGCTACACCTTC. Protein product: CASTLSGVLEGYTF.

This clone was counted ten times or more. This sequence joins TRBV21-1 and TRBJ2-1; the table's D gene call, TRBD1, was not cross checked with the DNA. TRBV21-1 is annotated as a pseudogene. This CDR3 spans 13 amino acids. The DNA for the CDR3 is TGTGCCAGCAGCAGGGACAGGCTCCATGAGCAGTTCTTC. It is translated as CASSRDRLHEQFF.

The rearrangement joins TRBV7-8 to TRBJ2-6; 9 bases are shared with TRBD2. Per the germline V gene, CDR1 is SGHVS and CDR2 is FQNEAQ. The J segment lost 4 bases and the V segment lost 10 bases, leaving 11 bases of the junction unmatched. This CDR3 has 16 amino acids. CDR3 bases: TGTGCCACCTTAGCGGGAGATTGGGCGGGGGCCAACGTCCTGACTTTC. As protein: CATLAGDWAGANVLTF.